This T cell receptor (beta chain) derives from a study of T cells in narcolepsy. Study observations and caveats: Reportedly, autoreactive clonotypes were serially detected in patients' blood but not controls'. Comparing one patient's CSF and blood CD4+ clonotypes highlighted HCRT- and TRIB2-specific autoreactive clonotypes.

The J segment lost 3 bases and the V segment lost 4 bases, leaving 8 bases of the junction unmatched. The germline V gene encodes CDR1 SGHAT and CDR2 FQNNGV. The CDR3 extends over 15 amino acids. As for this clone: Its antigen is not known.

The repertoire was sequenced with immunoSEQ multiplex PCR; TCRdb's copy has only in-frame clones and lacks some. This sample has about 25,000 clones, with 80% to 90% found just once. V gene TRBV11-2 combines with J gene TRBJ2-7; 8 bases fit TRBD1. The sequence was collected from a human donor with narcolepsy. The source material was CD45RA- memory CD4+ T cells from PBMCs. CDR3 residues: CASSSLAGGHYEQYF. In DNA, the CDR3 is TGTGCCAGCAGCTCCTTGGCAGGGGGCCACTACGAGCAGTACTTC.